This T cell receptor (beta chain) was identified during a study of blood T cell repertoires in COVID-19. Study background: Acute and convalescent COVID-19 samples came from the United States, Italy and Spain. T cells, B-cell-depleted T cells, or PBMCs supplied cDNA or gDNA.

Original processing notes: How many nucleated cells were present was estimated from reference gene primer amplification. Clones were sequenced by immunoSEQ multiplex PCR, and TCRdb holds only the in-frame ones, with some missing. V, J and clone size were drawn from that table, and D and trimming were deduced from the DNA. This sample carries about 300,000 clones, roughly 87% of them seen once, and the ten largest clones take about an eighth. The CDR3 contains 13 residues. CDR1 and CDR2 (germline): MNHEY, SVGAGI. V gave up 6 bases and J gave up 0 bases, with 9 bases separating them. The clonotype originates from a human donor in a cohort sampled during active COVID-19. V and J are TRBV6-5 and TRBJ2-7; D is ambiguous. Specimen: peripheral blood. The CDR3 region is CASRLTSSYEQYF. DNA for the CDR3: TGTGCCAGCAGACTTACGAGCTCCTACGAGCAGTACTTC.